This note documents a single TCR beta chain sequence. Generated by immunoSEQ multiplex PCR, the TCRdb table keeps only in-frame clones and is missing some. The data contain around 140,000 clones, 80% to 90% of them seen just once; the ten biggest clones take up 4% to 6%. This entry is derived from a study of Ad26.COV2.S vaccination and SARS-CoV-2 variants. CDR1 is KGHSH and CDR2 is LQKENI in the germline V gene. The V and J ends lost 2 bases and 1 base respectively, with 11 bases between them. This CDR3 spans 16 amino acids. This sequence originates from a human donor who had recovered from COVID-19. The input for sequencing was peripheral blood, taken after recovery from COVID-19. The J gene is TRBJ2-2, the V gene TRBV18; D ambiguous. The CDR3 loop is CASSPSETVNTGELFF. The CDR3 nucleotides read TGTGCCAGCTCACCATCTGAGACGGTGAACACCGGGGAGCTGTTTTTT.